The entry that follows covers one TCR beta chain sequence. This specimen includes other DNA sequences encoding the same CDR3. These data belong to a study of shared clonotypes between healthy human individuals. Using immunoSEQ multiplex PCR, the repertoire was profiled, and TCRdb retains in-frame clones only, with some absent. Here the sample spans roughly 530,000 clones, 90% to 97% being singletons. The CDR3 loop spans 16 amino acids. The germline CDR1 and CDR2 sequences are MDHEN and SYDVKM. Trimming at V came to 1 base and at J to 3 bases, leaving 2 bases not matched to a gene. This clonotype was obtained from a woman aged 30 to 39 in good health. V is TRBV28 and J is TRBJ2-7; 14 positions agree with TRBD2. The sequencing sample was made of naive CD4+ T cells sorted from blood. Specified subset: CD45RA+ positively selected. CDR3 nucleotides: TGTGCCAGCAGTTTATCGGGGACTAGCGGGAGCTACGAGCAGTACTTC. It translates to CASSLSGTSGSYEQYF.